This T cell receptor (beta chain) was documented in a study of immune cell composition in non-small cell lung cancer. Study-wide results and limits: TIL tumour reactivity correlated with maximal tumour-associated clone frequency in adenocarcinoma.

This clone is labeled as medium-sized. Its antigen is undetermined. There are 17 residues in the CDR3. From germline, CDR1 is SNHLY and CDR2 FYNNEI. V gave up 6 bases and J gave up 4 bases; unmatched junction bases: 12. Libraries were prepared by immunoSEQ multiplex PCR; TCRdb keeps only in-frame clonotypes and omits some of them. The sample shows some 2,000 clones, roughly two thirds of them seen only once. Normal lung was taken at the farthest possible site, at least 3 cm from tumour. Frozen unsorted single-cell suspensions supplied the genomic DNA. J is TRBJ2-5 and V is TRBV2; the match to TRBD1 covers 12 bases. The sequence was obtained from a human donor with non-small cell lung cancer. Material for sequencing was non-adjacent lung tissue. The CDR3 reads CASREGQGAMSGETQYF. In DNA form, the CDR3 reads TGTGCCAGCAGGGAGGGACAGGGGGCTATGTCCGGAGAGACCCAGTACTTC.